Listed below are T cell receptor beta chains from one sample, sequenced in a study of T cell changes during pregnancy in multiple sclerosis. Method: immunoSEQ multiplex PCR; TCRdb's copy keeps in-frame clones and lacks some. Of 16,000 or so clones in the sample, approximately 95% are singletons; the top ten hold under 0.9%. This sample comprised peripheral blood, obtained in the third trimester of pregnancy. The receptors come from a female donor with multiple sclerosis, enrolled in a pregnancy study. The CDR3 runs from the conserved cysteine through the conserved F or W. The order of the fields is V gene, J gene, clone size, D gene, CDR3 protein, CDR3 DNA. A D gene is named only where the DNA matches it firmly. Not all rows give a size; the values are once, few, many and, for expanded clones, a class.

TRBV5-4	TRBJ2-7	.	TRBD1	CASSRRTGKVEQYF	TGTGCCAGCAGCCGACGGACAGGGAAGGTTGAGCAGTACTTC
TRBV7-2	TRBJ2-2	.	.	CASSLPRLSGTGELFF	TGTGCCAGCAGCCTCCCGCGGTTGTCGGGCACCGGGGAGCTGTTTTTT
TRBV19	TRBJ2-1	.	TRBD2	CASSIAGLAGAGGNEQFF	TGTGCCAGTAGTATAGCTGGACTAGCGGGAGCTGGGGGCAATGAGCAGTTCTTC
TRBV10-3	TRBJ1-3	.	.	CAISESRQGDGNTIYF	TGTGCCATCAGTGAGTCGAGGCAGGGCGACGGAAACACCATATATTTT
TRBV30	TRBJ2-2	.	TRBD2	CAWSVRASGATGELFF	TGTGCCTGGAGTGTTAGGGCTAGCGGGGCCACCGGGGAGCTGTTTTTT
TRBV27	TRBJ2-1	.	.	CASSLQGSGEQFF	TGTGCCAGCAGTTTACAGGGGTCGGGTGAGCAGTTCTTC
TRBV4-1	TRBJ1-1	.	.	CASRGLGTEAFF	TGCGCCAGCAGGGGGCTCGGCACTGAAGCTTTCTTT
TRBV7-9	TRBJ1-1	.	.	CASSLVQTEAFF	TGTGCCAGCAGCTTAGTGCAGACTGAAGCTTTCTTT
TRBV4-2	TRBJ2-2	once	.	CASRRHIEVGNTGELFF	TGTGCCAGCAGGAGGCACATAGAAGTTGGGAACACCGGGGAGCTGTTTTTT
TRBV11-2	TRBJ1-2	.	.	CASSAIQGPPYGYTF	TGTGCCAGCAGCGCTATACAGGGCCCCCCTTATGGCTACACCTTC
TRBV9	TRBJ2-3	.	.	CASSVGGADTQYF	TGTGCCAGCAGCGTAGGAGGCGCAGATACGCAGTATTTT
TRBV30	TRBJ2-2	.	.	CAWSNGVTGELFF	TGTGCCTGGAGTAACGGGGTGACCGGGGAGCTGTTTTTT
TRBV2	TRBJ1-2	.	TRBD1	CASSAGQGNYGYTF	TGTGCCAGCAGCGCGGGACAGGGGAACTATGGCTACACCTTC
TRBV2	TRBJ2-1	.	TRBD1	CASRSNRGNEQFF	TGTGCCAGCAGGTCAAACAGGGGAAATGAGCAGTTCTTC
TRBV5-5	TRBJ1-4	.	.	CASSLGQGSRNEKLFF	TGTGCCAGCAGCTTGGGGCAGGGAAGTCGGAATGAAAAACTGTTTTTT
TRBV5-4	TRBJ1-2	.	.	CASSLDWQGYGYTF	TGTGCCAGCAGCTTGGATTGGCAGGGCTATGGCTACACCTTC
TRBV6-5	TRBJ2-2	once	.	CASSYELPLNTGELFF	TGTGCCAGCAGTTACGAACTGCCCCTGAACACCGGGGAGCTGTTTTTT
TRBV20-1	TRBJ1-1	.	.	CSATGGVEAFF	TGCAGTGCCACCGGAGGGGTTGAAGCTTTCTTT
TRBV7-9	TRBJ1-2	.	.	CASSYERQLLDYTF	TGTGCCAGCAGCTACGAGAGACAGCTCCTTGACTACACCTTC
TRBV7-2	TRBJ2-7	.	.	CASSFKLAGNEQYF	TGTGCCAGCAGCTTCAAACTTGCAGGGAACGAGCAGTACTTC
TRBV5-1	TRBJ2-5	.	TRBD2	CASSLGSGTMGQETQYF	TGCGCCAGCAGCTTAGGATCCGGGACTATGGGGCAAGAGACCCAGTACTTC
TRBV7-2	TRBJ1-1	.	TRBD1	CASSQGGGLNTEAFF	TGTGCCAGCAGCCAGGGGGGTGGACTGAACACTGAAGCTTTCTTT
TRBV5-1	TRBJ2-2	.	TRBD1	CASSIRTGAGTGELFF	TGCGCCAGCAGCATTAGGACAGGGGCGGGGACCGGGGAGCTGTTTTTT
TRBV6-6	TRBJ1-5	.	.	CASSYSGRSFYQPQHF	TGTGCCAGCAGTTACTCTGGGAGAAGCTTTTATCAGCCCCAGCATTTT
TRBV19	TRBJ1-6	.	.	CASSTSGMVNSPLHF	TGTGCCAGTAGTACCTCGGGGATGGTTAATTCACCCCTCCACTTT
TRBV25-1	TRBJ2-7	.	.	CASSGTVYEQYF	TGTGCCAGCAGTGGGACAGTCTACGAGCAGTACTTC
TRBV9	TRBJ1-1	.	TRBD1	CASSPPGQGTEAFF	TGTGCCAGCAGCCCCCCGGGACAGGGAACTGAAGCTTTCTTT
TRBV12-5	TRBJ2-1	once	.	CASGLGGNEQFF	TGTGCTAGTGGTTTGGGAGGGAATGAGCAGTTCTTC
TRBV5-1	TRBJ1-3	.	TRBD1	CASSRTGIESRSSGNTIYF	TGCGCCAGCAGCCGGACAGGGATCGAGTCGCGGAGCTCTGGAAACACCATATATTTT
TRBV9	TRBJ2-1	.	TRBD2	CASSPRGNPYNEQFF	TGTGCCAGCAGCCCGCGGGGGAACCCCTACAATGAGCAGTTCTTC
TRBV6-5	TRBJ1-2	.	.	CASSYKGGYGYTF	TGTGCCAGCAGTTACAAGGGAGGCTATGGCTACACCTTC
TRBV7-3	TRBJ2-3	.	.	CASSLMSTSTDTQYF	TGTGCCAGCAGCTTAATGTCGACTAGCACAGATACGCAGTATTTT
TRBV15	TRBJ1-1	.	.	CATSGSRGTEAFF	TGTGCCACCAGTGGAAGTAGGGGCACTGAAGCTTTCTTT
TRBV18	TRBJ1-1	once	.	CASSPMANTEAFF	TGTGCCAGCTCACCGATGGCGAACACTGAAGCTTTCTTT
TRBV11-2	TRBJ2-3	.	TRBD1	CASSLFRDREADTQYF	TGTGCCAGCAGTTTATTCCGGGACAGGGAAGCAGATACGCAGTATTTT
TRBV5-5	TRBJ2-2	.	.	CASSLTGTNTGELFF	TGTGCCAGCAGCTTGACAGGGACGAACACCGGGGAGCTGTTTTTT
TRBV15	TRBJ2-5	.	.	CATSTPIYRQETQYF	TGTGCCACCAGCACCCCTATATACAGACAAGAGACCCAGTACTTC
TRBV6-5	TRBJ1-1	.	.	CASSYSPGMGTEAFF	TGTGCCAGCAGTTACTCTCCAGGGATGGGCACTGAAGCTTTCTTT
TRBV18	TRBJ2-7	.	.	CASSRSSYEQYF	TGTGCCAGCTCCCGCAGCTCCTACGAGCAGTACTTC
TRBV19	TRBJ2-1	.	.	CASTNLGLNEQFF	TGTGCCAGTACCAACCTGGGCCTCAATGAGCAGTTCTTC
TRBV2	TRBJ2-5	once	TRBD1	CASSETQGAEQETQYF	TGTGCCAGCAGTGAAACTCAGGGGGCCGAACAAGAGACCCAGTACTTC
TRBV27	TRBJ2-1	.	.	CASSFRGRALNEQFF	TGTGCCAGCAGTTTTAGGGGGAGGGCCCTCAATGAGCAGTTCTTC
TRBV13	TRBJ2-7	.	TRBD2	CASSHGDSSGVYEQYF	TGTGCCAGCAGCCACGGGGACTCCAGCGGGGTCTACGAGCAGTACTTC
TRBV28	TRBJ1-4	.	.	CASSSPQGNEKLFF	TGTGCCAGCAGTTCCCCCCAGGGCAATGAAAAACTGTTTTTT
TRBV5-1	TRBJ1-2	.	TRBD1	CASSPGTGRYGYTF	TGCGCCAGCAGCCCCGGGACAGGACGCTATGGCTACACCTTC
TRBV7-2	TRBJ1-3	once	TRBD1	CASSFRDSRNTIYF	TGTGCCAGCAGCTTCCGGGACAGCAGAAACACCATATATTTT
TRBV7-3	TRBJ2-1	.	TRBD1	CASSQDRGREQFF	TGTGCCAGCAGCCAAGACAGGGGGCGCGAGCAGTTCTTC